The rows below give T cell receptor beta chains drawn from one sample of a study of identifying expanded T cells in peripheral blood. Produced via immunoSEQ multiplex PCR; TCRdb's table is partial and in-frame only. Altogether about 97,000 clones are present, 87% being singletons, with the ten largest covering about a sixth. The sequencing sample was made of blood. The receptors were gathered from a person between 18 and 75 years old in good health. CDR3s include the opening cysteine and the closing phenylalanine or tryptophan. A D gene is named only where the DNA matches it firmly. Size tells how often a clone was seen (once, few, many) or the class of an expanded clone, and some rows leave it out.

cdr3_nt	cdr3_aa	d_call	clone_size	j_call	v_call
TGCGCCAGCAGCATGGGGGACAGGGACTATGGCTACACCTTC	CASSMGDRDYGYTF	TRBD1	-	TRBJ1-2	TRBV5-1
TGCGCCAGCAGCTTGGCCGCCAGGGGGGCCAACGTCCTGACTTTC	CASSLAARGANVLTF	-	-	TRBJ2-6	TRBV5-1
TGTGCCAGCACAAGCGCCTTCGGCTACACCTTC	CASTSAFGYTF	-	few	TRBJ1-2	TRBV9
TGTGCCATCAGCGAAGCGGGGGACAGACCAAATGAAAAACTGTTTTTT	CAISEAGDRPNEKLFF	TRBD1	-	TRBJ1-4	TRBV10-3
TGTGCCAGCAGCGTAGATCAGCCCCAGCATTTT	CASSVDQPQHF	-	-	TRBJ1-5	TRBV6-1
TGTGCCAGCAGTCTAGGGGAAGGCACAGATACGCAGTATTTT	CASSLGEGTDTQYF	-	-	TRBJ2-3	TRBV6-5
TGTGCCAGCAGTCCTCTCGGGCCCCTCTCTGGAAACACCATATATTTT	CASSPLGPLSGNTIYF	-	-	TRBJ1-3	TRBV6-6
TGTGCCAGCTCATTCGCGGGACAGGAAGAGACCCAGTACTTC	CASSFAGQEETQYF	TRBD1	-	TRBJ2-5	TRBV18
TGTGCCAGCAGTTTATCTACCCGGGGCCGCTCCTACAATGAGCAGTTCTTC	CASSLSTRGRSYNEQFF	-	few	TRBJ2-1	TRBV7-2
TGTGCCAGCAGTTACGGCGCCACGGAGGGGCCTAGTGGCTACACCTTC	CASSYGATEGPSGYTF	-	-	TRBJ1-2	TRBV6-6
TGTGCCAGCAGCAGACTCGATCCTGCCACAGATACGCAGTATTTT	CASSRLDPATDTQYF	-	few	TRBJ2-3	TRBV2
TGTGCCAGCAGCCCTACGGGGGCCGGCAATCAGCCCCAGCATTTT	CASSPTGAGNQPQHF	-	-	TRBJ1-5	TRBV4-2
TGTGCCAGTTACCGATTCATAGGAGATACGCAGTATTTT	CASYRFIGDTQYF	-	-	TRBJ2-3	TRBV6-5
TGCGCCAGCAGCCCCGGACAGGGGCCGAACACTGAAGCTTTCTTT	CASSPGQGPNTEAFF	TRBD1	-	TRBJ1-1	TRBV4-1
TGTGCCAGCAGTGTTGACAGGGCGATAGCTTTCTTT	CASSVDRAIAFF	TRBD1	-	TRBJ1-1	TRBV6-1
TGTGCCAGCAGCTTGACCTACGAGCAGTACTTC	CASSLTYEQYF	-	few	TRBJ2-7	TRBV11-2
TGTGCCAGCAGTGGAGGGCAGGGGGAGGCCTATGGCTACACCTTC	CASSGGQGEAYGYTF	TRBD1	once	TRBJ1-2	TRBV6-1
TGTGCCAGCAGTTTATCTCCCCCCTTTACAGGGGTATCCTACGAGCAGTACTTC	CASSLSPPFTGVSYEQYF	TRBD1	few	TRBJ2-7	TRBV28
TGTGCCAGCAGTGAGCGACTCCAGAACACTGAAGCTTTCTTT	CASSERLQNTEAFF	-	-	TRBJ1-1	TRBV6-5
TGTGCCAGTAACTACCGGGGCAGCTACCCGGGGGGAAACACCATATATTTT	CASNYRGSYPGGNTIYF	-	-	TRBJ1-3	TRBV19
TGCGCCAGCAGCTTGTCTAGCTTTGAGCAGTTCTTC	CASSLSSFEQFF	-	-	TRBJ2-1	TRBV5-1
TGTGCCAGCAGCCCATATTTGACAGACGAGCAGTACTTC	CASSPYLTDEQYF	-	-	TRBJ2-7	TRBV7-2
TGCGCCAGCAGCCACCGAACTCCGGGACAGGGAGGAGAAGCTTTCTTT	CASSHRTPGQGGEAFF	TRBD1	-	TRBJ1-1	TRBV4-1
TGCGCCAGCAGCCTTAACAGGGGGTACCCTGGAAACACCATATATTTT	CASSLNRGYPGNTIYF	TRBD1	-	TRBJ1-3	TRBV4-3
TGTGCCAGCACCCAATCGGGTCAGGGCGGCTATGGCTACACCTTC	CASTQSGQGGYGYTF	-	-	TRBJ1-2	TRBV6-5
TGTGCCAGCAGTTTCGTCGGGCAGGGCCGATATAGCAATCAGCCCCAGCATTTT	CASSFVGQGRYSNQPQHF	-	-	TRBJ1-5	TRBV28
TGTGCCAGCAGTTACCTCGGGGGGCTCACATACGAGCAGTACTTC	CASSYLGGLTYEQYF	-	-	TRBJ2-7	TRBV6-6
TGTGCCAGCAGCTTAGACACCGCGTATGGCTACACCTTC	CASSLDTAYGYTF	-	-	TRBJ1-2	TRBV7-9
TGTGCCAGCATCACCCGGACTGAAGCTTTCTTT	CASITRTEAFF	-	-	TRBJ1-1	TRBV28
TGTGCCAGCTCACCTCGGGACAGGACCTCCTACGAGCAGTACTTC	CASSPRDRTSYEQYF	TRBD1	-	TRBJ2-7	TRBV18
TGTGCCAGCAGCTTTAGGAGGGCGGATACGCAGTATTTT	CASSFRRADTQYF	-	-	TRBJ2-3	TRBV5-5
TGTGCCAGTAGTCGGGTCGTTGGCAGGGGACAAGACACCTTC	CASSRVVGRGQDTF	-	-	TRBJ1-2	TRBV19
TGTGCCAGCAGTGAACACAAGGGACAGGGGCCCACTGAAGCTTTCTTT	CASSEHKGQGPTEAFF	TRBD1	-	TRBJ1-1	TRBV2
TGTGCCAGCAGCCCCAGGGACAGGGATGTGGTAAAACTGTTTTTT	CASSPRDRDVVKLFF	TRBD1	-	TRBJ1-4	TRBV7-2
TGTGCCAGCAGCTTTGTGGGGATGAACACTGAAGCTTTCTTT	CASSFVGMNTEAFF	-	-	TRBJ1-1	TRBV7-9
TGTGCCAGCAGCTTGGCTAGCCGTGGCGAGCAGTACTTC	CASSLASRGEQYF	-	once	TRBJ2-7	TRBV5-5